The next 13 T cell receptor beta chains were all read from a single sample in a study of naive and memory T cell subsets. Study conclusions and caveats: Especially in CD8 cells, naive repertoires contained a few larger clonotypes, possibly CD45RA-re-expressing memory cells.

An equimolar mix of two oligonucleotides served as the beta constant-region primer for TRBC1 and TRBC2. Four rounds of PCR amplified the ligated cDNA using nested alpha and beta constant-region primers plus SP2. Each CDR3 protein gets one entry after TCRdb re-called the UMI-ligation and nested PCR reads with MiXCR. The table records 150,000 or so distinct CDR3 sequences, about 23% of them present only once. Antigens of these TCRs are unknown. Sequencing was carried out using naive CD4+ T cells from blood. These TCRs come from a human donor in good health.

This clonotype was seen more than once but under ten times. The genes are TRBV5-5 and TRBJ1-4, with D possibly TRBD1 on 6 matching bases. The germline CDR1 and CDR2 sequences are SGHKS and YYEKEE (reference sequence). The ends were cut back, 2 bases at V and 0 bases at J, with 11 bases in the middle. This CDR3 spans 16 amino acids. CDR3 residues: CASSFSGTTTNEKLFF. Here the CDR3 DNA reads TGTGCCAGCAGCTTCTCCGGGACAACAACTAATGAAAAACTGTTTTTT.

A few counts support this clonotype. A junction end diverges from the germline sequence, so it may reflect a read error. V is TRBV2 and J is TRBJ2-7; D is ambiguous. This CDR3 contains 11 residues. Germline loops: CDR1 SNHLY, CDR2 FYNNEI. Written as DNA, the CDR3 is TGTGCCAGCAGGGCCTCAGGCTCCCAGAACTTC. The encoded protein is CASRASGSQNF.

This sequence joins TRBV5-1 and TRBJ1-4; D is undetermined. V was pared by 4 bases and J by 0 bases, with 10 bases between. This CDR3 is 15 amino acids long. Germline V gene lookup returns CDR1 SGHRS and CDR2 YFSETQ. The CDR3: CASSIGRSTNEKLFF. CDR3 bases: TGCGCCAGCAGCATAGGACGCTCAACTAATGAAAAACTGTTTTTT.

This clonotype was found a few times. This chain uses TRBV10-3 with TRBJ2-3; TRBD2 is a possible D gene (5 bases). Germline lookup yields CDR1 ENHRY and CDR2 SYGVKD. This CDR3 comprises 14 residues. Deletions cut 6 bases from V and 4 bases from J, with 14 bases between. CDR3 loop: CAIRGSASSDTQYF. DNA for the CDR3: TGTGCCATCAGAGGGTCGGCTAGCTCAGATACGCAGTATTTT.

In this sample, this clonotype turned up once. This sequence joins TRBV20-1 and TRBJ2-1; D gene uncertain. Germline lookup yields CDR1 DFQATT and CDR2 SNEGSKA (reference sequence). V shed 1 base and J shed 8 bases, with 12 bases lying between them. CDR3 length: 13 residues. The CDR3 sequence is CSARAIMRDEQFF. CDR3 sequence (DNA): TGCAGTGCTAGAGCCATAATGCGTGATGAGCAGTTCTTC.

This clonotype was detected a few times. The V and J genes are TRBV5-1 and TRBJ2-3; D is unresolved. Per germline, CDR1 SGHRS and CDR2 YFSETQ. V was shortened by 0 bases and J by 6 bases, with 8 bases between the two germline ends. The CDR3 length is 13 residues. Here the CDR3 reads CASSLDSRDTQYF. For the CDR3, the DNA is TGCGCCAGCAGCTTGGACTCCCGGGATACGCAGTATTTT.

The chain joins TRBV12-3 or TRBV12-4 to TRBJ2-7; 8 bases match TRBD1. V trimming: 6 bases; J trimming: 1 base; junction bases outside the gene matches: 5. The CDR3 has 14 residues. The CDR3: CASRLGQGSYEQYF. CDR3 bases: TGTGCCAGCAGACTAGGACAGGGTTCCTACGAGCAGTACTTC.

The V and J genes are TRBV15 and TRBJ2-5; TRBD1 agrees at 8 bases. The CDR3 is 16 residues long. The germline gives CDR1 LNHNV, CDR2 YYDKDF (reference sequence). V dropped 0 bases and J dropped 4; count of bases not matched to a gene: 7. CDR3 sequence: CATSRDLQGGTETQYF. Here the CDR3 DNA reads TGTGCCACCAGCAGAGATCTACAGGGGGGAACAGAGACCCAGTACTTC. Combining the CDR3 with reference TRBV15 and TRBJ2-5 gives the whole variable domain DAMVIQNPRYQVTQFGKPVTLSCSQTLNHNVMYWYQQKSSQAPKLLFHYYDKDFNNEADTPDNFQSRRPNTSFCFLDIRSPGLGDTAMYLCATSRDLQGGTETQYFGPGTRLLVL.

This clonotype was detected only a few times. The chain employs TRBV7-3 and TRBJ2-1; the D gene is possibly TRBD2 (6 bases). Looked up from germline, CDR1 is SGHTA and CDR2 is FQGTGA. Trimming took 5 bases from V and 10 from J, leaving 15 bases between them. The CDR3 runs to 13 residues. The CDR3 protein is CASSPRTKEEQFF. The CDR3 region has the DNA TGTGCCAGCAGCCCCCGGACTAAGGAGGAGCAGTTCTTC.

This clonotype occurred a few times. For the CDR3, the DNA is TGCAGTGCTAGAGTGGAGGTTCGGGGCAACACGAATGAGCAGTTCTTC. Translation gives CSARVEVRGNTNEQFF. The chain links TRBV20-1 to TRBJ2-1; D is perhaps TRBD1 or TRBD2 (5 bases each). V lost 1 base and J 7 bases, leaving 20 bases between the germline ends. Germline CDR1 and CDR2: DFQATT and SNEGSKA (reference sequence). This CDR3 is built from 16 residues.

The chain joins TRBV12-3 or TRBV12-4 to TRBJ2-3, with TRBD1 identical over 8 bases. The CDR3 is 15 amino acids. Germline trimming cut 4 bases from V and 3 bases from J; bases unmatched to any gene: 6. Here the CDR3 reads CASSSDRGATDTQYF. For the CDR3, the DNA is TGTGCCAGCAGTTCTGACAGGGGTGCTACAGATACGCAGTATTTT.

This clonotype occurred a few times. This chain joins TRBV7-6 and TRBJ1-1; D is perhaps TRBD1 (5 bases). Germline loops: CDR1 SGHVS, CDR2 FNYEAQ. CDR3 size: 13 residues. V lost 5 bases and J lost 3, with 10 bases in between. In DNA form, the CDR3 reads TGTGCCAGCAGCAGGGACCAATACACTGAAGCTTTCTTT. This translates into CASSRDQYTEAFF. Variable domain in full (rest from reference TRBV7-6 and TRBJ1-1): GAGVSQSPRYKVTKRGQDVALRCDPISGHVSLYWYRQALGQGPEFLTYFNYEAQQDKSGLPNDRFSAERPEGSISTLTIQRTEQRDSAMYRCASSRDQYTEAFFGQGTRLTVV.

V gene TRBV6-1 combines with J gene TRBJ2-6; 7 nucleotides line up with TRBD1. Unmatched junction bases numbered 2, after V lost 6 bases and J lost 0 bases. Germline loops: CDR1 MNHNS, CDR2 SASEGT. The CDR3 loop spans 15 amino acids. The CDR3 DNA reads TGTGCCAGCAGGACAGGGTCCTCTGGGGCCAACGTCCTGACTTTC. It is translated as CASRTGSSGANVLTF.